This TCR beta chain is drawn from a study of beta chain features in type 1 diabetes. The overall study: The examined sorted cells totaled fewer than 140 million across samples.

Study-level results: The question of HLA type influencing TCRB rearrangement was one that remained unresolved here. Type 1 diabetes patients showed a moderate but significant shortening of TCRB CDR3s in all four CD4+ subsets.

TCRB transcripts that were expressed got sequenced, as all of the isolated RNA had been reverse transcribed. Here immunoSEQ multiplex PCR was the method, and the copy in TCRdb shows in-frame clones only, minus some. Among hundreds of thousands of clones listed, over 12% were seen once. Staining for CD45RO/CCR7/CD25/CD127/CD95/CD27 allowed sorting of CD4+ naive, central memory, regulatory and stem cell-like memory cells. CDR1 is SNHLY, CDR2 FYNNEI, per germline. The CDR3 length is 12 residues. Note on this clone: What it recognizes is unknown. One end of the junction varies from germline; a read error may be responsible.

The TCR comes from a man aged 18 to 30 with type 1 diabetes. Sample: naive CD4+ T cells from blood. The V and J genes are TRBV2 and TRBJ2-2; D might be TRBD1 (6 bases). Here the CDR3 DNA reads TGTGCCAGCAGTGAAGACCCTGAGAAGGGGGTTTTT. It is translated as CASSEDPEKGVF.